Listed below are T cell receptor beta chains from one sample, sequenced in a study of Tregs in tolerant kidney transplant recipients. The method was immunoSEQ multiplex PCR; TCRdb's version includes in-frame clones alone and lacks a portion of them. The sample has approximately 8,000 clones, roughly a third seen once. Their cognate antigens are unknown. The material was CD8+ T cells from blood cultured with allogeneic cells, obtained before the transplant. All receptors come from a human patient who received a combined kidney and bone marrow transplant. CDR3s include the opening cysteine and the closing phenylalanine or tryptophan. The D gene is left open where the match is weak. Expanded clones get a size class; other rows say once, few or many, or leave the size out.

TRBJ2-7	-	TRBV4-3	-	CASSQTRDGPGEQYF	TGCGCCAGCAGCCAGACTAGGGACGGCCCTGGGGAGCAGTACTTC
TRBJ2-1	TRBD2	TRBV19	-	CASSTLAGHSYNEQFF	TGTGCCAGTAGTACGTTAGCGGGGCACTCCTACAATGAGCAGTTCTTC
TRBJ2-2	TRBD2	TRBV27	medium-sized	CASTELRTSGPTGELFF	TGTGCCAGCACCGAACTGAGGACTAGCGGGCCCACCGGGGAGCTGTTTTTT
TRBJ2-1	TRBD2	TRBV27	once	CASSPLLAGGPNEQFF	TGTGCCAGCAGTCCCTTATTGGCGGGAGGGCCTAATGAGCAGTTCTTC
TRBJ1-3	TRBD1	TRBV25-1	-	CASSQDRGSGNTIYF	TGTGCCAGCAGTCAGGACAGGGGCTCTGGAAACACCATATATTTT
TRBJ1-6	-	TRBV6-1	few	CASSFAEGRSPLHF	TGTGCCAGCAGTTTCGCGGAGGGGCGGTCACCCCTCCACTTT
TRBJ1-1	TRBD1	TRBV9	medium-sized	CASSLDQTGYTEAFF	TGTGCCAGCAGCTTAGATCAGACAGGGTACACTGAAGCTTTCTTT
TRBJ2-7	TRBD2	TRBV7-6	few	CASSLEAGVAYEQYF	TGTGCCAGCAGCTTAGAGGCGGGGGTTGCCTACGAGCAGTACTTC
TRBJ2-3	-	TRBV7-6	-	CASSFAAASTDTQYF	TGTGCCAGCAGCTTCGCGGCCGCTAGCACAGATACGCAGTATTTT
TRBJ2-7	TRBD2	TRBV7-9	medium-sized	CASSLAGRAYEQYF	TGTGCCAGCAGCTTAGCCGGGAGGGCCTACGAGCAGTACTTC
TRBJ1-6	-	TRBV4-1	-	CASSQLGHVVPYNSPLHF	TGCGCCAGCAGCCAGCTGGGACATGTGGTACCCTATAATTCACCCCTCCACTTT
TRBJ2-7	-	TRBV7-9	few	CASSSPGANNEQYF	TGTGCCAGCAGCTCCCCAGGGGCCAATAACGAGCAGTACTTC
TRBJ2-1	-	TRBV4-3	few	CASRRQESSYNEQFF	TGCGCCAGCAGGAGACAGGAGAGCTCCTACAATGAGCAGTTCTTC
TRBJ1-2	-	TRBV10-3	-	CAISEPANYGYTF	TGTGCCATCAGTGAGCCAGCGAACTATGGCTACACCTTC
TRBJ1-2	-	TRBV6-6	few	CASSTGGGYGYTF	TGTGCCAGCAGTACGGGGGGTGGCTATGGCTACACCTTC
TRBJ2-7	-	TRBV4-2	few	CASSQRHQSRQTYEQYF	TGTGCCAGCAGCCAAAGGCATCAGAGCAGGCAGACCTACGAGCAGTACTTC
TRBJ1-1	-	TRBV9	-	CASSAVVDTEAFF	TGTGCCAGCAGCGCCGTCGTAGATACTGAAGCTTTCTTT
TRBJ2-7	-	TRBV27	-	CASSQIGSGRYYEQYF	TGTGCCAGCAGTCAGATCGGGAGTGGAAGATACTACGAGCAGTACTTC
TRBJ1-5	-	TRBV18	once	CASSPSQSVDQPQHF	TGTGCCAGCTCACCATCACAGAGTGTCGATCAGCCCCAGCATTTT
TRBJ1-1	-	TRBV4-1	-	CASRLESRGSTEAFF	TGCGCCAGCAGACTAGAAAGTCGGGGTAGCACTGAAGCTTTCTTT
TRBJ2-3	-	TRBV6-1	-	CASSLRLTSTDTQYF	TGTGCCAGCAGCCTAAGACTAACCTCCACAGATACGCAGTATTTT
TRBJ2-5	TRBD2	TRBV5-1	few	CASSKRRDYGSETQYF	TGCGCCAGCAGCAAACGACGGGACTACGGGTCCGAGACCCAGTACTTC
TRBJ2-1	-	TRBV9	-	CASSPKGTSRLYNEQFF	TGTGCCAGCAGCCCAAAGGGAACTAGCAGGCTTTACAATGAGCAGTTCTTC
TRBJ1-3	-	TRBV5-1	-	CASSLSGLSLGNTIYF	TGCGCCAGCAGCTTGTCTGGCCTCAGTCTTGGAAACACCATATATTTT
TRBJ2-1	-	TRBV15	-	CATSRVPSSSYNEQFF	TGTGCCACCAGCAGAGTGCCTAGTAGCTCCTACAATGAGCAGTTCTTC
TRBJ2-1	-	TRBV7-9	-	CASSHPGLMYNEQFF	TGTGCCAGCAGCCATCCGGGACTTATGTACAATGAGCAGTTCTTC
TRBJ2-1	TRBD2	TRBV7-6	few	CASSLGLAGGLNEQFF	TGTGCCAGCAGCTTAGGTCTAGCGGGGGGCCTCAATGAGCAGTTCTTC
TRBJ2-3	-	TRBV7-9	few	CASSSTKVRAGWTDTQYF	TGTGCCAGCAGCTCCACTAAAGTCCGGGCAGGGTGGACAGATACGCAGTATTTT
TRBJ2-7	-	TRBV7-8	-	CASSLDQSYEQYF	TGTGCCAGCAGCTTAGACCAGTCCTACGAGCAGTACTTC
TRBJ2-1	TRBD1	TRBV27	-	CASSSAGTGGPFSSYNEQFF	TGTGCCAGCAGTTCCGCCGGGACAGGGGGTCCTTTTAGCTCCTACAATGAGCAGTTCTTC
TRBJ1-1	-	TRBV5-1	-	CASSFTGSYTEAFF	TGCGCCAGCAGCTTCACAGGGAGCTACACTGAAGCTTTCTTT
TRBJ2-2	TRBD2	TRBV19	medium-sized	CASSPWNSGMGFTGELFF	TGTGCCAGTAGTCCGTGGAATAGCGGGATGGGGTTCACCGGGGAGCTGTTTTTT
TRBJ1-2	-	TRBV6-6	-	CASSYSSTGSKDTF	TGTGCCAGCAGTTACTCTTCGACAGGCAGCAAGGACACCTTC
TRBJ2-1	TRBD2	TRBV11-3	few	CASARLAGPDEQFF	TGTGCCAGCGCTCGATTAGCGGGTCCGGATGAGCAGTTCTTC
TRBJ2-1	-	TRBV5-1	-	CASSLTISDIAEQFF	TGCGCCAGCAGCTTAACCATCTCGGACATAGCTGAGCAGTTCTTC
TRBJ2-7	-	TRBV4-1	-	CASSPGLVYEQYF	TGCGCCAGCAGTCCGGGACTGGTCTACGAGCAGTACTTC
TRBJ2-2	TRBD2	TRBV15	medium-sized	CATSSTSGKVGSTGELFF	TGTGCCACCAGCAGTACTAGCGGGAAGGTCGGCAGCACCGGGGAGCTGTTTTTT
TRBJ2-7	-	TRBV29-1	once	CSVVGGSYEQYF	TGCAGCGTTGTAGGGGGTTCCTACGAGCAGTACTTC
TRBJ1-2	-	TRBV6-1	-	CASSISPGAQGGYTF	TGTGCCAGCAGTATCTCTCCAGGGGCCCAGGGAGGCTACACCTTC
TRBJ2-3	TRBD1	TRBV7-3	-	CASSPGPGTGPGVNTQYF	TGTGCCAGCAGCCCCGGACCCGGGACAGGACCAGGCGTGAATACGCAGTATTTT
TRBJ2-3	TRBD2	TRBV9	medium-sized	CASSASGLLGDTQYF	TGTGCCAGCAGCGCTAGCGGGCTCCTAGGGGATACGCAGTATTTT
TRBJ2-5	-	TRBV7-3	-	CASRTGEETQYF	TGTGCCAGTAGAACGGGAGAAGAGACCCAGTACTTC
TRBJ2-2	-	TRBV1	few	CTSSPGGELFF	TGCACCAGCAGCCCAGGTGGGGAGCTGTTTTTT
TRBJ2-3	-	TRBV7-6	-	CASTAEAVSTDTQYF	TGTGCCAGCACCGCCGAGGCTGTAAGCACAGATACGCAGTATTTT
TRBJ2-1	TRBD2	TRBV4-1	-	CASSRPTGTSGGASVDEQFF	TGCGCCAGCAGCCGGCCAACCGGGACTAGCGGGGGGGCTTCGGTGGATGAGCAGTTCTTC
TRBJ1-6	-	TRBV7-3	-	CASSLSFPLGLVYNSPLHF	TGTGCCAGCAGCTTATCTTTTCCCCTGGGACTGGTCTATAATTCACCCCTCCACTTT
TRBJ2-7	-	TRBV4-3	few	CASSQKGPYEQYF	TGCGCCAGCAGCCAAAAGGGGCCCTACGAGCAGTACTTC
TRBJ2-7	TRBD1	TRBV11-3	few	CASSNRDRAAYEQYF	TGTGCCAGCAGCAATAGGGACAGGGCGGCCTACGAGCAGTACTTC
TRBJ2-7	-	TRBV7-2	few	CASSHTGRVEQYF	TGTGCCAGCAGCCATACCGGGAGAGTGGAGCAGTACTTC
TRBJ2-7	TRBD2	TRBV7-2	-	CASSSFGGRVYEQYF	TGTGCCAGCAGCTCGTTTGGCGGGAGGGTCTACGAGCAGTACTTC
TRBJ1-1	-	TRBV27	once	CASSFGNTEAFF	TGTGCCAGCAGTTTTGGCAACACTGAAGCTTTCTTT
TRBJ2-7	-	TRBV27	-	CASSLGQANEQYF	TGTGCCAGCAGTTTAGGTCAGGCTAACGAGCAGTACTTC
TRBJ2-5	TRBD2	TRBV7-9	-	CASSLLLAGRQETQYF	TGTGCCAGCAGCTTGTTGCTAGCGGGGAGACAAGAGACCCAGTACTTC
TRBJ1-2	TRBD1	TRBV10-3	-	CATLTPDRVDGYTF	TGTGCCACACTTACCCCAGACAGGGTCGATGGCTACACCTTC
TRBJ1-3	-	TRBV7-6	-	CASSERSGNTIYF	TGTGCCAGCAGCGAGAGGTCTGGAAACACCATATATTTT